Listed below are T cell receptor beta chains from one sample, sequenced in a study of T cells in localized non-small cell lung cancer. Libraries were prepared by immunoSEQ multiplex PCR; TCRdb keeps only in-frame clonotypes and omits some of them. The sample lists 25,000 to 30,000 clones; roughly 89% were seen once. This sample comprised peripheral blood, obtained before any cancer treatment. These receptors were obtained from a woman between 18 and 50 years old with stage I lung adenocarcinoma. The CDR3 runs from the conserved cysteine through the conserved F or W. Each record gives: D gene, J gene, clone size, V gene, CDR3 protein, CDR3 DNA. A D gene is named only where the DNA matches it firmly. The listing skips clone size in some rows; elsewhere it reads once, few, many or a size class.

TRBD1	TRBJ2-5	few	TRBV19	CASSIQQGTAETQYF	TGTGCCAGTAGCATCCAACAGGGGACGGCGGAGACCCAGTACTTC
.	TRBJ1-1	.	TRBV10-3	CAITPGLMNTEAFF	TGTGCCATCACCCCCGGGTTAATGAACACTGAAGCTTTCTTT
.	TRBJ2-5	.	TRBV4-1	CASSLTSGIQETQYF	TGCGCCAGCAGCCTCACGTCCGGTATCCAAGAGACCCAGTACTTC
.	TRBJ1-2	.	TRBV2	CAALLGDGSNYGYTF	TGTGCCGCGTTACTAGGGGACGGTTCTAACTATGGCTACACCTTC
.	TRBJ2-3	.	TRBV7-3	CASSQGPTDTQYF	TGTGCCAGCAGCCAGGGACCCACAGATACGCAGTATTTT
TRBD1	TRBJ2-1	.	TRBV7-6	CASSLAISPDRGSQFF	TGTGCCAGCAGCTTAGCGATATCTCCCGACAGGGGCTCGCAGTTCTTC
TRBD1	TRBJ2-5	.	TRBV7-2	CASSPDRGETQYF	TGTGCCAGCAGCCCGGACAGGGGAGAGACCCAGTACTTC
.	TRBJ2-3	.	TRBV30	CAWSVGFHTDTQYF	TGTGCCTGGAGTGTCGGTTTCCACACAGATACGCAGTATTTT
TRBD1	TRBJ2-5	.	TRBV2	CASSADRAETQYF	TGTGCCAGCAGCGCGGACAGGGCTGAGACCCAGTACTTC
.	TRBJ1-5	few	TRBV19	CASSIDQGYNQPQHF	TGTGCCAGTAGTATAGATCAGGGGTACAATCAGCCCCAGCATTTT
.	TRBJ2-7	.	TRBV19	CASSGLLGTYEQYF	TGTGCCAGTAGCGGGCTTTTAGGGACCTACGAGCAGTACTTC
TRBD2	TRBJ2-1	.	TRBV27	CASSLWGGNEQFF	TGTGCCAGCAGTTTATGGGGGGGCAATGAGCAGTTCTTC
TRBD2	TRBJ2-3	.	TRBV11-2	CASSLGLAGADTQYF	TGTGCCAGCAGCTTAGGACTAGCGGGAGCAGATACGCAGTATTTT
.	TRBJ1-4	.	TRBV19	CASTEGPTNEKLFF	TGTGCCAGTACTGAGGGGCCGACTAATGAAAAACTGTTTTTT
TRBD2	TRBJ2-7	.	TRBV6-5	CASSYSRAGSYEQYF	TGTGCCAGCAGTTACTCGAGAGCGGGGTCCTACGAGCAGTACTTC
TRBD1	TRBJ2-3	.	TRBV5-3	CARSLVPGQGWCTDTQYF	TGTGCCAGAAGCTTAGTCCCGGGACAGGGTTGGTGCACAGATACGCAGTATTTT
.	TRBJ1-3	.	TRBV14	CASSRSDLGSGNTIYF	TGTGCCAGCAGCCGGTCCGACCTGGGCTCTGGAAACACCATATATTTT